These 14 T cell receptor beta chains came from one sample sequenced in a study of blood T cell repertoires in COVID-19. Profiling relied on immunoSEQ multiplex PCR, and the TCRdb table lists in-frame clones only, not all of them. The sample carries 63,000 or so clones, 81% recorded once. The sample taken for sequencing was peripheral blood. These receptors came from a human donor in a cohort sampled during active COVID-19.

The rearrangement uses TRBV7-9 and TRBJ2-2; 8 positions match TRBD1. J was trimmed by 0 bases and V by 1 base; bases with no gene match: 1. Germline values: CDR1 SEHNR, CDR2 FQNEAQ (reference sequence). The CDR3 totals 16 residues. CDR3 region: CASSLGTGSNTGELFF. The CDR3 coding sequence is TGTGCCAGCAGCTTAGGGACAGGGTCGAACACCGGGGAGCTGTTTTTT. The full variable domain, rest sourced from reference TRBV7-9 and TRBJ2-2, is DTGVSQNPRHKITKRGQNVTFRCDPISEHNRLYWYRQTLGQGPEFLTYFQNEAQLEKSRLLSDRFSAERPKGSFSTLEIQRTEQGDSAMYLCASSLGTGSNTGELFFGEGSRLTVL.

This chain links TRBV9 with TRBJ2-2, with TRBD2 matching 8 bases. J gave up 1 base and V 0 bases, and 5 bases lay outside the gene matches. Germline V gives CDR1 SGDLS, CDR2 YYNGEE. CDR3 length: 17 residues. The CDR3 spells CASSVEEAGVNTGELFF. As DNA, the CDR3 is TGTGCCAGCAGCGTAGAGGAAGCGGGAGTGAACACCGGGGAGCTGTTTTTT.

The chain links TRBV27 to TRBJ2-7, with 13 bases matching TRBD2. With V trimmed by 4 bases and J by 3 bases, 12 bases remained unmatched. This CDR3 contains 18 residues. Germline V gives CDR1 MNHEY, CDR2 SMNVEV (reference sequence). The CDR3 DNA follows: TGTGCCAGCAGTTCCCGGACTAGCGGGAGAATTGGGGGCTACGAGCAGTACTTC. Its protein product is CASSSRTSGRIGGYEQYF.

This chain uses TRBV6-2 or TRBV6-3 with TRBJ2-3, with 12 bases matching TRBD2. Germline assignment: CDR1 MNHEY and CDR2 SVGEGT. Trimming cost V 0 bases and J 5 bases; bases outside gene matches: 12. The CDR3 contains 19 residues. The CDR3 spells CASSYSTASSGREQDTQYF. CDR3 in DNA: TGTGCCAGCAGTTACTCAACCGCCTCTAGCGGGAGGGAACAAGATACGCAGTATTTT.

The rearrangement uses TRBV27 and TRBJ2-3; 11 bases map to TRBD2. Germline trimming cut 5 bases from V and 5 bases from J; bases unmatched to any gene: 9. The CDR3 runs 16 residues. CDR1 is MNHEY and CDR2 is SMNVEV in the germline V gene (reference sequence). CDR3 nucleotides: TGTGCCAGCAGTCCACTAGCGGGAGAGGTACGAGATACGCAGTATTTT. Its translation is CASSPLAGEVRDTQYF.

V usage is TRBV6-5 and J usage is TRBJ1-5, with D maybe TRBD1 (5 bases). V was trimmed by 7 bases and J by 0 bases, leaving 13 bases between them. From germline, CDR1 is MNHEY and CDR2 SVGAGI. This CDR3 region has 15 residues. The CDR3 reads CASKSDTYSNQPQHF. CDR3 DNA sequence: TGTGCCAGCAAGTCGGACACTTATAGCAATCAGCCCCAGCATTTT.

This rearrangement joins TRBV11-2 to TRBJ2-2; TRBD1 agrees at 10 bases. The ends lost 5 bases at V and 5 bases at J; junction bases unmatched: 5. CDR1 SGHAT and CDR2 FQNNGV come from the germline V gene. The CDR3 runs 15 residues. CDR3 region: CASSPLGQGTGELFF. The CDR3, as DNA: TGTGCCAGCAGCCCCCTGGGACAGGGGACCGGGGAGCTGTTTTTT.

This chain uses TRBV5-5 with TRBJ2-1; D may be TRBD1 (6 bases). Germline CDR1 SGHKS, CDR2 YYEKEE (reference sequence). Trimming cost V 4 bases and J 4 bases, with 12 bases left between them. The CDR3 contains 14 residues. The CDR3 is CASSPPGEYNEQFF. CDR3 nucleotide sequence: TGTGCCAGCAGCCCCCCAGGGGAATACAATGAGCAGTTCTTC.

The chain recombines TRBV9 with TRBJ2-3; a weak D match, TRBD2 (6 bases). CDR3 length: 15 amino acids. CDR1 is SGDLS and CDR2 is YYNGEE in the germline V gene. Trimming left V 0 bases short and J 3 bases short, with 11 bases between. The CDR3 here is CASSVVSGGTDTQYF. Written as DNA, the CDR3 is TGTGCCAGCAGCGTAGTTAGCGGTGGGACAGATACGCAGTATTTT.

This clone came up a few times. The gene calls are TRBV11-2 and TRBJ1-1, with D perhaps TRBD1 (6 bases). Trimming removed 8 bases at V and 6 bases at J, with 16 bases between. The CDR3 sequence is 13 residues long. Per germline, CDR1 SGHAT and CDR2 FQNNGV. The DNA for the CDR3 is TGTGCCAGCTCTCGGGGGGCCCGGCCTGAAGCTTTCTTT. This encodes CASSRGARPEAFF.

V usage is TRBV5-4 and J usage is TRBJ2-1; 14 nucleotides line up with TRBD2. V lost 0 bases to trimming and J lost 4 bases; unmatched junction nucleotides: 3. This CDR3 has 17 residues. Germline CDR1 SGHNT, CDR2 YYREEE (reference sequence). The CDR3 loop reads CASSLGTSGRRYNEQFF. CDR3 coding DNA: TGTGCCAGCAGCTTGGGGACTAGCGGGAGGAGGTACAATGAGCAGTTCTTC. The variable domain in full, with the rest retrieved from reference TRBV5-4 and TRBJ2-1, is ETGVTQSPTHLIKTRGQQVTLRCSSQSGHNTVSWYQQALGQGPQFIFQYYREEENGRGNFPPRFSGLQFPNYSSELNVNALELDDSALYLCASSLGTSGRRYNEQFFGPGTRLTVL.

CDR3 amino acids: CASSPPGLAGPSYEQYF. DNA of the CDR3: TGTGCCAGCTCACCACCTGGACTAGCGGGACCCTCCTACGAGCAGTACTTC. The V and J genes are TRBV18 and TRBJ2-7; 12 bases map to TRBD2. This CDR3 is 17 amino acids long. V gave up 0 bases and J gave up 0 bases; unmatched junction bases: 3. The germline V gene has CDR1 KGHSH and CDR2 LQKENI. Using reference TRBV18 and TRBJ2-7 for the parts outside the CDR3, the full variable domain is NAGVMQNPRHLVRRRGQEARLRCSPMKGHSHVYWYRQLPEEGLKFMVYLQKENIIDESGMPKERFSAEFPKEGPSILRIQQVVRGDSAAYFCASSPPGLAGPSYEQYFGPGTRLTVT.

CDR3: CATESRDSGIDEQFF. The CDR3 nucleotides read TGTGCCACCGAAAGCCGGGACAGTGGAATAGATGAGCAGTTCTTC. The chain joins TRBV27 to TRBJ2-1; 7 bases are shared with TRBD1. Trimming took 10 bases from V and 8 from J; bases not matched to a gene: 17. In germline, CDR1 is MNHEY, CDR2 SMNVEV (reference sequence). The CDR3 is made up of 15 amino acids.

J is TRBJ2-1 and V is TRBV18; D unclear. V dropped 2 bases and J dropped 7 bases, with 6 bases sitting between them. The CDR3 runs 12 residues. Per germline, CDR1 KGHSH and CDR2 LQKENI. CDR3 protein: CASSPNTNEQFF. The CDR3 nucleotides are TGTGCCAGCTCACCAAATACAAATGAGCAGTTCTTC.